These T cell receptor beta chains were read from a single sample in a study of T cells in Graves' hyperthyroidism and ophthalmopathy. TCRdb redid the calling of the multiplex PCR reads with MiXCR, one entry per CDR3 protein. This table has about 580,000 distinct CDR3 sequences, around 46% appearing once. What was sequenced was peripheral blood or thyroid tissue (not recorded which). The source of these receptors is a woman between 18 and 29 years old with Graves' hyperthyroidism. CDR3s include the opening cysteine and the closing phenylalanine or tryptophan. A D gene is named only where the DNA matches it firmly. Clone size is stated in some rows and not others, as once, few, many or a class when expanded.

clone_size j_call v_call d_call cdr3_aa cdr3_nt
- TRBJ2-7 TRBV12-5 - CASGLPSTRYEQYF TGTGCTAGTGGTTTGCCGTCCACTCGTTACGAGCAGTACTTC
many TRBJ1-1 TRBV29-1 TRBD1 CSADRDRNTEAFF TGCAGCGCGGACAGGGATAGGAACACTGAAGCTTTCTTT
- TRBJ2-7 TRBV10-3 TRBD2 CAVSESTSGRYEQCF TGTGCCGTCAGTGAGTCGACTAGCGGGAGGTACGAGCAGTGCTTC
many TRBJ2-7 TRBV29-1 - CSVEEPGRRRNEQYF TGCAGCGTTGAAGAACCGGGCCGGCGTCGGAACGAGCAGTACTTC
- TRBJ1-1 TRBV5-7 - CASSQKWQTNTEAFF TGTGCCAGCAGCCAAAAGTGGCAAACGAACACTGAAGCTTTCTTT
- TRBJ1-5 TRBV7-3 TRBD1 CASSQGGGHSNQPQHF TGTGCCAGCAGCCAGGGGGGGGGGCATAGCAATCAGCCCCAGCATTTT
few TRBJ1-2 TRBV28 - CASSSPWEGRGYTF TGTGCCAGCAGTTCACCTTGGGAGGGTCGGGGCTACACCTTC
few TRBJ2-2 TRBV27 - CASSWSVAAGELFF TGTGCCAGCAGTTGGTCAGTCGCGGCCGGGGAGCTGTTTTTT
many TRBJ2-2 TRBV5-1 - CASSTGSSSYSSNTGELFF TGCGCCAGCAGCACCGGGTCCTCATCATATTCCTCAAACACCGGGGAGCTGTTTTTT
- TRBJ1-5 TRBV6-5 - CAMRWRQPQHF TGTGCCATGAGGTGGAGACAGCCCCAGCATTTT
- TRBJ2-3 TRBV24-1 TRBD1 CATSDLGGQGSDTQYF TGTGCCACCAGTGATCTCGGCGGACAGGGATCAGATACGCAGTATTTT
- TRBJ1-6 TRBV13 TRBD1 CASSAGQGLYNSPLHF TGTGCCAGCAGCGCGGGACAGGGGCTGTATAATTCACCCCTCCACTTT
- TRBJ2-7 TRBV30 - CAWSVGLGSEQYF TGTGCCTGGAGTGTGGGCCTAGGTTCCGAGCAGTACTTC
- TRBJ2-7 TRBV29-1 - CSVEAQGSGYEQYF TGCAGCGTTGAAGCACAGGGATCCGGATACGAGCAGTACTTC
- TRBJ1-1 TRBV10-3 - CATSPGQGTEAFF TGTGCCACCAGCCCCGGCCAGGGCACTGAAGCTTTCTTT
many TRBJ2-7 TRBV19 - CASSIADRIEQYF TGTGCCAGTAGTATAGCGGACCGGATCGAGCAGTACTTC
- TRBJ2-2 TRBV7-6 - CASSPGRELGGELFF TGTGCCAGCAGCCCCGGCAGGGAGTTGGGCGGGGAGCTGTTTTTT
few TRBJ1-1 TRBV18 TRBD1 CASSPDRGRLAEAFF TGTGCCAGCTCACCTGACAGGGGGCGTTTGGCTGAAGCTTTCTTT
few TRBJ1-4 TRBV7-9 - CASSLETGEKLFF TGTGCCAGCAGCTTAGAGACAGGTGAAAAACTGTTTTTT
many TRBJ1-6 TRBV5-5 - CASSLEVNSPLHF TGTGCCAGCAGCTTGGAGGTTAATTCACCCCTCCACTTT
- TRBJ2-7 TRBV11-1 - CASSLDDTQYF TGTGCCAGCAGCTTGGACGATACGCAGTACTTC
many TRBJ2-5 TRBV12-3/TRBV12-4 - CASSLTGGIRQETQYF TGTGCCAGCAGTTTAACTGGCGGGATAAGGCAAGAGACCCAGTACTTC
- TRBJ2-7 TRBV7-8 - CATASRSAEQYF TGTGCCACCGCATCACGCTCCGCCGAGCAGTACTTC
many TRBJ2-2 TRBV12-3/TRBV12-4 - CASSYQGRATGELFF TGTGCCAGCAGTTACCAGGGGCGGGCCACCGGGGAGCTGTTTTTT
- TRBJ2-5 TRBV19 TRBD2 CASSNFGTSGPGETQYF TGTGCCAGTAGTAACTTTGGCACTAGCGGGCCGGGGGAGACCCAGTACTTC
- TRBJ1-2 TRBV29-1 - CSVESQVNTF TGCAGCGTTGAATCCCAGGTGAACACCTTC
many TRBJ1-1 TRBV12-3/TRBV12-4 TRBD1 CASSRTGKAFF TGTGCCAGCAGCCGGACAGGGAAAGCTTTCTTT
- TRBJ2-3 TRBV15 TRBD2 CATSRGVAAGGVNTQYF TGTGCCACCAGCAGAGGTGTGGCAGCGGGAGGGGTGAATACGCAGTATTTT
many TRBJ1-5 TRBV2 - CASSDRNSNQPQHF TGTGCCAGCAGCGACAGGAATAGCAATCAGCCCCAGCATTTT
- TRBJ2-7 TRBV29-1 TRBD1 CSVVKTGGENNEQYF TGCAGCGTTGTTAAGACAGGGGGAGAGAACAATGAGCAGTACTTC
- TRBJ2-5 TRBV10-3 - CAIIQGGSFVGTQYF TGTGCCATCATACAGGGCGGGAGTTTTGTGGGGACCCAGTACTTC
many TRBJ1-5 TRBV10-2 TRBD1 CASSETGAGQPQHF TGCGCCAGCAGTGAAACAGGGGCCGGTCAGCCCCAGCATTTT
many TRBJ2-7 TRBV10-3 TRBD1 CAISSDRGRGHFSYEQYF TGTGCCATCAGTTCAGACAGGGGCAGGGGCCATTTCTCCTACGAGCAGTACTTC
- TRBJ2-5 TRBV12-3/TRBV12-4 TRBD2 CASSLVTSFETQYF TGTGCCAGCAGTCTCGTGACTAGCTTCGAGACCCAGTACTTC
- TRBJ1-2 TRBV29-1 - CSVEATSGYTF TGCAGCGTTGAGGCGACTAGCGGCTACACCTTC
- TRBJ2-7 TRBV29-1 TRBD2 CSGAGGPYEQYF TGCAGTGGAGCGGGAGGGCCCTACGAGCAGTACTTC
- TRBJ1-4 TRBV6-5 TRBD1 CASSYGTGISEKLFF TGTGCCAGCAGTTACGGGACAGGGATTAGTGAAAAACTGTTTTTT
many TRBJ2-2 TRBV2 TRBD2 CASEAGGDTGELFF TGTGCCAGCGAGGCGGGGGGGGACACCGGGGAGCTGTTTTTT
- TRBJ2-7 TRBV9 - CASGTSGATHEQYF TGTGCCAGCGGTACCTCCGGGGCGACCCACGAGCAGTACTTC
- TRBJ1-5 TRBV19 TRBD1 CASSIKRDRSQPQHF TGTGCCAGTAGTATTAAAAGGGACAGAAGTCAGCCCCAGCATTTT
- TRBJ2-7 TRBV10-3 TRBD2 CAISESSGISEQYF TGTGCCATCAGTGAGTCTAGCGGGATCTCCGAGCAGTACTTC
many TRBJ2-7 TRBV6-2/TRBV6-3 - CASTLDGSRYEQYF TGTGCCAGCACCCTCGACGGGAGCAGGTACGAGCAGTACTTC
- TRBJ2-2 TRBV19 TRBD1 CAKGAQGNTGELFF TGTGCTAAGGGGGCACAGGGGAACACCGGGGAGCTGTTTTTT
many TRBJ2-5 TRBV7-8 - CASSLAQGRGETQYF TGTGCCAGCAGCTTAGCGCAGGGGAGGGGAGAGACCCAGTACTTC
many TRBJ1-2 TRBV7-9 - CASSLEQGYMHGYTF TGTGCCAGCAGCTTAGAGCAGGGGTATATGCATGGCTACACCTTC
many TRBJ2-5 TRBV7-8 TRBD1 CASSTEDRVGETQYF TGTGCCAGCAGCACTGAGGACAGGGTGGGGGAGACCCAGTACTTC
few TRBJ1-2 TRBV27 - CASRDRARDRPNYGYTF TGTGCCAGCAGAGATCGAGCGAGAGACCGACCCAACTATGGCTACACCTTC
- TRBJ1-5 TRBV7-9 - CASSWAGQSNQPQHF TGTGCCAGCAGCTGGGCGGGACAAAGCAATCAGCCCCAGCATTTT